This T cell receptor beta chain came from a study of blood T cell repertoires in COVID-19. Study in general: The United States, Italy and Spain supplied acute and convalescent COVID-19 samples. T cells, B-cell-depleted T cells, or PBMCs provided the cDNA or gDNA that served as material.

Authors' methods: Amplifying reference gene primers gave estimates of nucleated cell counts. Clones were sequenced by immunoSEQ multiplex PCR, and TCRdb holds only the in-frame ones, with some missing. Clonal size and the V and J genes are those of that table, whereas D and trimming came from the DNA. The repertoire consists of tens of thousands of clones, with just over 85% occurring once and the leading ten covering 12%. CDR3 length: 14 residues. Germline CDR1 and CDR2: SGHRS and YFSETQ. The junction had 2 bases not matched to a gene; V was cut back by 3 bases and J by 1 base. The source is a man in his 70s with active COVID-19. Sample: peripheral blood. The J gene is TRBJ2-7, the V gene TRBV5-1; TRBD1 agrees at 9 bases. The CDR3 DNA sequence: TGCGCCAGCAGCTGGGGACAGGGTTCCTACGAGCAGTACTTC. Translation gives CASSWGQGSYEQYF.